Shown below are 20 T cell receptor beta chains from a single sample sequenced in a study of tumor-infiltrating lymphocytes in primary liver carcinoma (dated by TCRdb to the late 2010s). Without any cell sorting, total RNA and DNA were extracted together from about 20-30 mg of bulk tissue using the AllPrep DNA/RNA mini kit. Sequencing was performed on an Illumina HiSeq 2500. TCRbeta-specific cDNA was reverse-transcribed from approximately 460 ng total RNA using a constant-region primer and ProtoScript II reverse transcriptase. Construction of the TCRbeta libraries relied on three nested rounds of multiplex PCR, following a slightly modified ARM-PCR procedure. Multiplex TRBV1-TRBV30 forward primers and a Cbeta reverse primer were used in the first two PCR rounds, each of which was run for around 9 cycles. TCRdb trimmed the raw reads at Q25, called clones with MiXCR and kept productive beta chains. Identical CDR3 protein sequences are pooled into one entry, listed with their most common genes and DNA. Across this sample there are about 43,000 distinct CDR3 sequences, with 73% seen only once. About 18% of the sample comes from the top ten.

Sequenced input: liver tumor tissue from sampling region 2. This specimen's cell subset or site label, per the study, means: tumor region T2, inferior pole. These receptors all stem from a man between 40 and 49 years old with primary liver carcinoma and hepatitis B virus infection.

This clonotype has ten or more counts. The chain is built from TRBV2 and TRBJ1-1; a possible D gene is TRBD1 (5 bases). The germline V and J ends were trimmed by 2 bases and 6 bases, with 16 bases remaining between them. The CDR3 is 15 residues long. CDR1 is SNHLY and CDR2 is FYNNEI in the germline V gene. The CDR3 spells CASSERRGEGSEAFF. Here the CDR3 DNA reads TGTGCCAGCAGTGAAAGGCGAGGGGAAGGGTCTGAAGCTTTCTTT.

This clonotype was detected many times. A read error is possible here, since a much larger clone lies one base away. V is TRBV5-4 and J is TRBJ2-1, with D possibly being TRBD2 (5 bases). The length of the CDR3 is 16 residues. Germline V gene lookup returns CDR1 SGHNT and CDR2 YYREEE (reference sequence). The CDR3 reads CASSSTAASSYSEQFF. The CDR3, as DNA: TGTGCCAGCAGCTCCACTGCGGCTAGCTCCTACAGTGAGCAGTTCTTC.

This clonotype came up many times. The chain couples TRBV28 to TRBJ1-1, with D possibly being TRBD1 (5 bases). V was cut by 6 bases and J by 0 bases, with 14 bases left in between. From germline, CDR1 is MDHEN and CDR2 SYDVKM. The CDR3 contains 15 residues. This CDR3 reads CASRRGFDMNTEAFF. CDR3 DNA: TGTGCCAGCAGGAGGGGTTTCGACATGAACACTGAAGCTTTCTTT. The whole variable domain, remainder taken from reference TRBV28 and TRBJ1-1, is DVKVTQSSRYLVKRTGEKVFLECVQDMDHENMFWYRQDPGLGLRLIYFSYDVKMKEKGDIPEGYSVSREKKERFSLILESASTNQTSMYLCASRRGFDMNTEAFFGQGTRLTVV.

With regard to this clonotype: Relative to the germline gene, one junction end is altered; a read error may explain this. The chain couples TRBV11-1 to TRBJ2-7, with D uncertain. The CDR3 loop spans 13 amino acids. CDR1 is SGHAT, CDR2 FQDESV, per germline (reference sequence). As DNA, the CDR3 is TGTGCCAGATGGGGAAAGCGATCCTATGAGCAGTACTTC. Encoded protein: CARWGKRSYEQYF.

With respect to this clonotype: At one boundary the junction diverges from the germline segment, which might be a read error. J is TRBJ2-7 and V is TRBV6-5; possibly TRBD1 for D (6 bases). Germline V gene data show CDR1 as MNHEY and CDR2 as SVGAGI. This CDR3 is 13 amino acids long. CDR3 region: CASRGTSEYERYF. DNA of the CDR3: TGTGCCAGCAGGGGGACAAGTGAGTACGAGCGGTACTTC.

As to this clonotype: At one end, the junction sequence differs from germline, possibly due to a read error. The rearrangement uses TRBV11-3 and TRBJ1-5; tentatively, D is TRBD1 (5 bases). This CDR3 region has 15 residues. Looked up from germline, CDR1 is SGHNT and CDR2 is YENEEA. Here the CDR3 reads CASRLDLGVAQPQLF. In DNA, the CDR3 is TGTGCCAGTAGGTTAGATCTGGGGGTGGCTCAGCCCCAGCTTTTT.

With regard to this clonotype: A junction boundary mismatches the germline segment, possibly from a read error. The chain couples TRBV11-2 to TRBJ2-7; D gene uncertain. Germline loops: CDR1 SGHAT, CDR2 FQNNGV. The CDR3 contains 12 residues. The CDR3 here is CASTPGCYEQHF. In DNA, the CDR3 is TGTGCCAGCACTCCCGGGTGCTACGAGCAGCACTTC.

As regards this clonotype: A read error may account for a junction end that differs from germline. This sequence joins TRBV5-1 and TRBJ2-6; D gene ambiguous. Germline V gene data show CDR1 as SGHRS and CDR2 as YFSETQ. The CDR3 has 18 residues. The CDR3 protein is CASSLGAGITSGTNVLTF. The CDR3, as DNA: TGCGCCAGCAGCTTGGGGGCCGGCATAACCTCTGGGACCAACGTCCTGACTTTC.

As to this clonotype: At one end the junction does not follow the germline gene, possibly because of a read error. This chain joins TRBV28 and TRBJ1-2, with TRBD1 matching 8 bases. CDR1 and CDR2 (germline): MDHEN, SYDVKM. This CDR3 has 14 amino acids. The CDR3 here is CANSLSDRVGGYTF. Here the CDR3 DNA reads TGTGCCAACAGTTTATCGGACAGGGTCGGTGGTTACACCTTC.

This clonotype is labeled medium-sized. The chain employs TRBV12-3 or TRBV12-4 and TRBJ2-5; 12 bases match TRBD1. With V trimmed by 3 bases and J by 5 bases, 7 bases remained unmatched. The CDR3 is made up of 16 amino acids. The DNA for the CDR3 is TGTGCCAGCAGTTTGGGGACAGGGGGCCTTCGGGAGACCCAGTACTTC. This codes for CASSLGTGGLRETQYF.

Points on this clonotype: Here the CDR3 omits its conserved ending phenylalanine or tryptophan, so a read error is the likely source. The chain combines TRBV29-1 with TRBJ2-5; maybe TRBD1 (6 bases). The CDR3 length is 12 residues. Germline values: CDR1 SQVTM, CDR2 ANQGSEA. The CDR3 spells CSGMDSGGTQYL. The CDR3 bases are TGCAGTGGTATGGACAGTGGAGGGACCCAGTACTTA.

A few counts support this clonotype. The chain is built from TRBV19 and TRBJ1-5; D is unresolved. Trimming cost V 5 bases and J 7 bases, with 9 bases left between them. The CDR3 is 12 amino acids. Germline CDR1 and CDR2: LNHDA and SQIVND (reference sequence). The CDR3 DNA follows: TGTGCCAGTAGTTCCCGAGAGCAGCCCCAGCATTTT. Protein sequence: CASSSREQPQHF.

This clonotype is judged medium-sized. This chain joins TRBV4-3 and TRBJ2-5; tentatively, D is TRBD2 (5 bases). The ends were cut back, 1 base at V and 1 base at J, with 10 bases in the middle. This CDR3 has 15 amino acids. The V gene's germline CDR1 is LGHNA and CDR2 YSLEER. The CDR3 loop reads CASSQGAAIQETQYF. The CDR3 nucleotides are TGCGCCAGCAGCCAAGGAGCGGCTATCCAAGAGACCCAGTACTTC.

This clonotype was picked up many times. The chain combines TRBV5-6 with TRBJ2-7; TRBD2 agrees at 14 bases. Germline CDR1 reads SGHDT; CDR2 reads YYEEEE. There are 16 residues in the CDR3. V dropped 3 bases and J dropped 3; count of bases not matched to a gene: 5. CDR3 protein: CASSSGLAGGLYEQYF. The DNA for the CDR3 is TGTGCCAGCAGCTCTGGACTAGCGGGAGGCCTCTACGAGCAGTACTTC.

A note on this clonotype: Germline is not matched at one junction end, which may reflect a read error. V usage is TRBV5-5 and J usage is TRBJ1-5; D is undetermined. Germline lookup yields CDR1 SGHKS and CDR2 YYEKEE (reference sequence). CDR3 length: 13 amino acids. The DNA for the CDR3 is TGTGCCAGCAGCTGGGTCGAATATCAGTCCCAGCATTTT. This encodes CASSWVEYQSQHF.

The CDR3 DNA follows: TGTGCCAGCAGCTCCCGGACAGATACAGAGTATTTT. This encodes CASSSRTDTEYF. The V call is TRBV11-2, the J call TRBJ2-3; weak D call: TRBD1 (6 bases). This CDR3 is built from 12 residues. V shed 4 bases and J shed 13 bases, with 15 bases lying between them. Per the germline V gene, CDR1 is SGHAT and CDR2 is FQNNGV.

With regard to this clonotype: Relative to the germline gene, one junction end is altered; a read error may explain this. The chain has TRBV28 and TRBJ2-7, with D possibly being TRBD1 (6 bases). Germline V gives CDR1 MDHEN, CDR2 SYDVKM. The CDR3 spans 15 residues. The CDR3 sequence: CASSSRQEASYEHYF. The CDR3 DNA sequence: TGTGCCAGCAGCTCCCGACAGGAAGCTTCCTACGAGCACTACTTC.

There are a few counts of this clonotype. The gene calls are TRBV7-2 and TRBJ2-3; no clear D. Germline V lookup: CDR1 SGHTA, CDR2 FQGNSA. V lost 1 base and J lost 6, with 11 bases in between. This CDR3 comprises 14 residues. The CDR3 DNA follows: TGTGCCAGCAGCTTAGTCAGCCGCGGTGATACGCAGTATTTT. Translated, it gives CASSLVSRGDTQYF.

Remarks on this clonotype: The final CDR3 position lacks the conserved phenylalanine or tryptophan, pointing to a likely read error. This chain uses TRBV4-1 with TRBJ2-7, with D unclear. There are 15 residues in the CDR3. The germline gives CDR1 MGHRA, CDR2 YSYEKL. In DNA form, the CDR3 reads TGCACCAGCAGTCAACCCGACTCCCTCTCCTACGAGCAGTACTCC. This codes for CTSSQPDSLSYEQYS.

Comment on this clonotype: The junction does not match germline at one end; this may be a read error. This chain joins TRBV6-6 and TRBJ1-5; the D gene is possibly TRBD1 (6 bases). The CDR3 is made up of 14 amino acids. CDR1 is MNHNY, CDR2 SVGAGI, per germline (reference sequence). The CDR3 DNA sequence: TGTGTCAGCAGTCGCAGGGGAGAGAATCAGACCCAGCATTTT. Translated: CVSSRRGENQTQHF.